A single sample gave rise to the 6 T cell receptor beta chains below, sequenced in a study of response to subunit inactivated influenza vaccine. MiXCR, applied by TCRdb to the RT-PCR reads, yields one record per CDR3 protein. The table records some 500,000 distinct CDR3 sequences, about 25% of them present only once. The material sequenced was CD4+ T cells sorted from PBMCs, taken roughly 5 days after vaccination. The receptor source for this set is a man aged 50 to 59 who received an inactivated influenza vaccine.

This clonotype came up a few times. The junction shows a germline mismatch at one end, possibly a read error. The V call is TRBV4-2, the J call TRBJ1-6; D perhaps matches TRBD1 (5 bases). This CDR3 region has 15 residues. Germline V gene lookup returns CDR1 LGHNA and CDR2 YNFKEQ. The CDR3 DNA follows: TGTGCCAGCAGCCAAGATGGGGGTTATAATTCGCCCCTCCACTTT. It yields the protein CASSQDGGYNSPLHF.

This clonotype came up a few times. CDR3 sequence (DNA): TGTGCCATCAGTGGAGTCAGTTACAATGAGCAGTTCTTC. Translating gives CAISGVSYNEQFF. The chain couples TRBV10-3 to TRBJ2-1; D call uncertain. V was shortened by 4 bases and J by 4 bases, with 8 bases between the two germline ends. Germline-derived CDR1 and CDR2 are ENHRY and SYGVKD. The CDR3 is 13 amino acids.

This clonotype was detected ten times or more. The chain joins TRBV21-1 to TRBJ2-1; the table's D call, TRBD2, has no DNA check behind it. TRBV21-1 is recorded as a pseudogene. This CDR3 has 16 residues. CDR3 sequence reads: CASSKARPSSYNEQFF. The CDR3, as DNA: TGTGCCAGCAGCAAAGCCCGGCCCAGCTCCTACAATGAGCAGTTCTTC.

This clonotype was detected ten times or more. V is TRBV29-1 and J is TRBJ2-1, with 7 bases identical to TRBD1. This CDR3 is built from 13 residues. Germline values: CDR1 SQVTM, CDR2 ANQGSEA. With 4 bases clipped from V and 8 bases from J, the junction kept 8 bases outside the gene matches. The CDR3 DNA is TGCAGCGTTGGGAGGACAGGTCCTGATGAGCAGTTCTTC. This codes for CSVGRTGPDEQFF.

The V and J genes are TRBV7-9 and TRBJ2-1; no clear D. Germline assignment: CDR1 SEHNR and CDR2 FQNEAQ (reference sequence). V gave up 3 bases and J gave up 5 bases, with 14 bases separating them. This CDR3 is built from 15 residues. CDR3 sequence: CASSFWGKRDNEQFF. The CDR3 nucleotides are TGTGCCAGCAGCTTTTGGGGAAAAAGGGACAATGAGCAGTTCTTC.

This clonotype was observed a handful of times. The V gene is TRBV5-3, the J gene TRBJ2-4; a weak D match, TRBD1 (6 bases). TRBV5-3 is an ORF for which the function is uncertain. The CDR3 sequence is 16 residues long. Deletions cut 2 bases from V and 3 bases from J, with 15 bases between. DNA of the CDR3: TGTGCCAGAAGCTTTGGGCAGGGGATTTACAAAAACATTCAGTACTTC. Amino acids: CARSFGQGIYKNIQYF.